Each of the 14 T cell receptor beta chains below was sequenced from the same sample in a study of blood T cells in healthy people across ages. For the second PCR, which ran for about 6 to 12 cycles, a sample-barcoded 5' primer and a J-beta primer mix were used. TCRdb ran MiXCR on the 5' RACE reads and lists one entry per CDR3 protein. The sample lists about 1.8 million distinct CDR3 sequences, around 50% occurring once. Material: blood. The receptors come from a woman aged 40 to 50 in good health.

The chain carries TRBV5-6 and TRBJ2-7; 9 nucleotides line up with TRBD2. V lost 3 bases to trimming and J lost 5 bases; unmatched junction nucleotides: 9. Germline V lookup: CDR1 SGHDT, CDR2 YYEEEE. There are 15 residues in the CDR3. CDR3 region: CASSYEVGGGDEQYF. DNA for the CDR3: TGTGCCAGCAGCTATGAGGTCGGCGGGGGGGACGAGCAGTACTTC.

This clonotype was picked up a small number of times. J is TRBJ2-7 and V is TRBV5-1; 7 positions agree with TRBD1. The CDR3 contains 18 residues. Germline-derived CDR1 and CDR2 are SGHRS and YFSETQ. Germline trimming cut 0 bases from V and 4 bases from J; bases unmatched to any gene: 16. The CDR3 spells CASSLAPLGIGQVYEQYF. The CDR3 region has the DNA TGCGCCAGCAGCTTGGCCCCGCTCGGCATTGGACAGGTATACGAGCAGTACTTC.

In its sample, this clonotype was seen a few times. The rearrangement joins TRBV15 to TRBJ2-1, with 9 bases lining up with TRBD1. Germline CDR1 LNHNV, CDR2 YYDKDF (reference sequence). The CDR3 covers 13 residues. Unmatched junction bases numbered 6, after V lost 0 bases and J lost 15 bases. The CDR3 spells CATSRDGGDRVFF. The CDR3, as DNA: TGTGCCACCAGCAGAGATGGGGGGGACAGGGTGTTCTTC.

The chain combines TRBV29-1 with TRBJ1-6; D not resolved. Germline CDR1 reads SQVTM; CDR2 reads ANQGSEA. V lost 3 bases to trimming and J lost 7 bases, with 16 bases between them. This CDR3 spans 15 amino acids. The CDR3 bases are TGCAGCGTTGATGCCGGGAGAAAGATAAATTCACCCCTCCACTTT. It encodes CSVDAGRKINSPLHF.

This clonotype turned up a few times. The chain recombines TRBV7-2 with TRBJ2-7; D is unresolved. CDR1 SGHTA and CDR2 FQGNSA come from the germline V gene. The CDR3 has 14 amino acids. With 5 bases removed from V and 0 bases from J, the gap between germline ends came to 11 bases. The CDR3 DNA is TGTGCCAGCAGCCTTACGCCCAACTCCTACGAGCAGTACTTC. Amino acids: CASSLTPNSYEQYF.

The CDR3 DNA is TGCAGTGCTCCAGCGGGGCTTTTGTCAGATACGCAGTATTTT. It encodes CSAPAGLLSDTQYF. This chain connects TRBV20-1 to TRBJ2-3; 7 bases agree with TRBD2. V was pared by 5 bases and J by 4 bases, with 9 bases of the junction left unmatched. CDR3 length: 14 residues. Germline V lookup: CDR1 DFQATT, CDR2 SNEGSKA (reference sequence).

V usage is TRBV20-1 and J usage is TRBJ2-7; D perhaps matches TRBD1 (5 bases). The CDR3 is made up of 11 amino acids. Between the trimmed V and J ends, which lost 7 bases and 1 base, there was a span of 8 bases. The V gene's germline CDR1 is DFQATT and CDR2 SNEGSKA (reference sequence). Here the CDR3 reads CSGQGSYEQYF. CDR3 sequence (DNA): TGCAGTGGCCAGGGATCCTACGAGCAGTACTTC.

The CDR3 DNA follows: TGTGCCAGCAGTTTTGGCACGAGGGGCTCTACCAAAAACATTCAGTACTTC. The encoded protein is CASSFGTRGSTKNIQYF. This chain links TRBV28 with TRBJ2-4; TRBD1 or TRBD2 may be the D gene (5 bases each). This CDR3 has 17 residues. V was shortened by 3 bases and J by 2 bases, with 17 bases between the two germline ends. Germline V lookup: CDR1 MDHEN, CDR2 SYDVKM.

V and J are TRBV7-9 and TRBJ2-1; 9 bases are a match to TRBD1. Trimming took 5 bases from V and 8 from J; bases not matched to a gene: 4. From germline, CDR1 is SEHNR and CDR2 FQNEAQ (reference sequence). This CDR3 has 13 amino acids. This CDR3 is CASSAQGAYEQFF. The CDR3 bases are TGTGCCAGCAGCGCACAGGGGGCCTATGAGCAGTTCTTC. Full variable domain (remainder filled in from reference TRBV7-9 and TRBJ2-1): DTGVSQNPRHKITKRGQNVTFRCDPISEHNRLYWYRQTLGQGPEFLTYFQNEAQLEKSRLLSDRFSAERPKGSFSTLEIQRTEQGDSAMYLCASSAQGAYEQFFGPGTRLTVL.

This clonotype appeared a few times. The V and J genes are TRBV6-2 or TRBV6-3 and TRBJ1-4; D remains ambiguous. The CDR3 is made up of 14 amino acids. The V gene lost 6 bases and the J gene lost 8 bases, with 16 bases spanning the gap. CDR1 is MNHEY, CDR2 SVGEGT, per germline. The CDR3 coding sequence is TGTGCCAGCAGCCTAGGAGGGAGGAGAGAAAAACTGTTTTTT. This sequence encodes CASSLGGRREKLFF.

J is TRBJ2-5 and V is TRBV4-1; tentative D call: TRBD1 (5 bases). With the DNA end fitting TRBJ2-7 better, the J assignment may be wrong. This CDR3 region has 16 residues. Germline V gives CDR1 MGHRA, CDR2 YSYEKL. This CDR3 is CASSQEPGIRSYEQYF. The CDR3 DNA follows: TGCGCCAGCAGCCAAGAACCAGGGATAAGGTCCTACGAGCAGTACTTC.

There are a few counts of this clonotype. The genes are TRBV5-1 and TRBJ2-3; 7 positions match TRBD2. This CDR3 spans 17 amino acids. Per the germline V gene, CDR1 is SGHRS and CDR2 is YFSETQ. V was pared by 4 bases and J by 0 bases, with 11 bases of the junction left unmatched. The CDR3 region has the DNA TGCGCCAGCAGCCCAGGGTCTAGCGGTCCTAGCACAGATACGCAGTATTTT. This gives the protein CASSPGSSGPSTDTQYF.

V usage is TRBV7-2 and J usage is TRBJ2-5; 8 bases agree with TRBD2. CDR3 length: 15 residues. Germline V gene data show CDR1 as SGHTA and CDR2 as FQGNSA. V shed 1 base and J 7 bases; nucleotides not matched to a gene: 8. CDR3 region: CASSLGRGERGTQYF. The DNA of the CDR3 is TGTGCCAGCAGCTTAGGGCGGGGGGAAAGGGGGACCCAGTACTTC.

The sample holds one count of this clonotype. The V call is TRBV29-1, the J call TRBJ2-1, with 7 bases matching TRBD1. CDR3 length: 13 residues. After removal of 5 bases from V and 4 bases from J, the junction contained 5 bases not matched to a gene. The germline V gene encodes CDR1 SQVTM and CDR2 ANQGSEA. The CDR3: CSVPTGRYNEQFF. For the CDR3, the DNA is TGCAGCGTTCCGACAGGGCGTTACAATGAGCAGTTCTTC.